The 27 T cell receptor beta chains below come from one sample, sequenced in a study of blood T cell repertoires in COVID-19. Clones were sequenced by immunoSEQ multiplex PCR, and TCRdb holds only the in-frame ones, with some missing. This sample has 85,000 to 100,000 clones; more than 70% occur once, and the top ten carry 13%. Sequencing was carried out using peripheral blood. All receptors come from a woman in her sixties or seventies in a cohort sampled during active or convalescent COVID-19.

V gene TRBV6-5 combines with J gene TRBJ1-5, with 11 bases matching TRBD1. V was pared by 6 bases and J by 4 bases, with 2 bases of the junction left unmatched. In germline, CDR1 is MNHEY, CDR2 SVGAGI. CDR3 length: 14 amino acids. The DNA of the CDR3 is TGTGCCAGCAGGGACAGGGGGCGGAATCAGCCCCAGCATTTT. Protein product: CASRDRGRNQPQHF.

Here the CDR3 reads CASSLESGEHGELFF. CDR3 nucleotides: TGTGCCAGCAGCTTGGAGTCAGGGGAACACGGGGAGCTGTTTTTT. The chain combines TRBV5-4 with TRBJ2-2; possibly TRBD1 for D (6 bases). Trimming cost V 0 bases and J 7 bases, with 13 bases left between them. CDR1 and CDR2 from the germline V gene are SGHNT and YYREEE (reference sequence). The CDR3 totals 15 residues.

The chain employs TRBV5-1 and TRBJ2-5; D remains unclear. The V gene's germline CDR1 is SGHRS and CDR2 YFSETQ. V lost 0 bases, J lost 0 bases, and 6 bases lay in between. The CDR3 spans 14 residues. The DNA of the CDR3 is TGCGCCAGCAGCTTGGGAGTGGACCAAGAGACCCAGTACTTC. Its protein product is CASSLGVDQETQYF.

This chain links TRBV28 with TRBJ1-5, with D unclear. Deletions cut 3 bases from V and 0 bases from J, with 6 bases between. The CDR3 length is 14 residues. CDR1 MDHEN and CDR2 SYDVKM come from the germline V gene. CDR3 sequence (DNA): TGTGCCAGCAGTTTGGCGGTTAGCAATCAGCCCCAGCATTTT. Translated: CASSLAVSNQPQHF.

The chain employs TRBV4-1 and TRBJ1-5; TRBD1 is a possible D gene (5 bases). The ends were cut back, 0 bases at V and 5 bases at J, with 11 bases in the middle. Germline CDR1 is MGHRA and CDR2 is YSYEKL. The length of the CDR3 is 15 residues. The CDR3 is CASSQDGAGYQPQHF. The CDR3 DNA reads TGCGCCAGCAGCCAAGATGGGGCAGGGTATCAGCCCCAGCATTTT.

This sequence joins TRBV7-9 and TRBJ2-1; TRBD2 matches at 16 bases. CDR1 and CDR2 (germline): SEHNR, FQNEAQ (reference sequence). With V trimmed by 3 bases and J by 8 bases, 1 base remained unmatched. The CDR3 is made up of 15 amino acids. The chain's CDR3 is CASSLGTSGRDEQFF. In DNA, the CDR3 is TGTGCCAGCAGCTTGGGGACTAGCGGGAGGGATGAGCAGTTCTTC.

The chain employs TRBV5-1 and TRBJ2-7, with TRBD1 matching over 9 bases. CDR1 is SGHRS, CDR2 YFSETQ, per germline. The CDR3 is made up of 14 amino acids. The trim removed 4 bases at V and 3 bases at J, leaving 5 bases unmatched. CDR3 region: CASSPQTGGYEQYF. CDR3 in DNA: TGCGCCAGCAGCCCTCAGACAGGGGGCTACGAGCAGTACTTC.

The rearrangement uses TRBV10-1 and TRBJ1-1; D is perhaps TRBD1 (6 bases). Germline lookup yields CDR1 WNHNN and CDR2 SYGVQD (reference sequence). The CDR3 totals 17 residues. The ends were cut back, 4 bases at V and 1 base at J, with 19 bases in the middle. The CDR3 loop reads CASSGTPGVGKNTEAFF. The CDR3 DNA sequence: TGCGCCAGCAGTGGAACCCCAGGGGTCGGGAAGAACACTGAAGCTTTCTTT.

V gene TRBV5-1 combines with J gene TRBJ1-4; the match to TRBD1 covers 9 bases. V gave up 0 bases and J gave up 4 bases; unmatched junction bases: 1. This CDR3 has 15 residues. The germline gives CDR1 SGHRS, CDR2 YFSETQ. CDR3: CASSLGDRDNEKLFF. The CDR3 DNA sequence: TGCGCCAGCAGCTTGGGGGACAGGGATAATGAAAAACTGTTTTTT.

This chain links TRBV27 with TRBJ2-5, with a weak D call TRBD2 (6 bases). Trimming shortened V by 1 base and J by 5 bases, and 11 bases separated the two germline ends. The CDR3 has 14 amino acids. CDR1 is MNHEY, CDR2 SMNVEV, per germline (reference sequence). In DNA form, the CDR3 reads TGTGCCAGCAGTTTATGGGGGGAAAGCGAGACCCAGTACTTC. This gives the protein CASSLWGESETQYF.

The count of this clone is one. The V call is TRBV18, the J call TRBJ1-1, with D possibly matching TRBD1 (5 bases). The CDR3 totals 15 residues. Looked up from germline, CDR1 is KGHSH and CDR2 is LQKENI. V lost 3 bases, J lost 4 bases, and 15 bases lay in between. The chain's CDR3 is CASSPLGVRITEAFF. The CDR3 DNA reads TGTGCCAGCTCACCCTTAGGGGTCAGGATCACTGAAGCTTTCTTT.

V is TRBV3-1 (or the pseudogene TRBV3-2) and J is TRBJ1-4; TRBD1 aligns across 9 bases. The CDR3 runs to 15 residues. Germline V gives CDR1 LGHDT, CDR2 YNNKEL (reference sequence). V lost 3 bases, J lost 7 bases, and 6 bases stayed unmatched. The CDR3 nucleotides read TGTGCCAGCAGCCAGATACAGGGGGCGGCTGAAAAACTGTTTTTT. Translation gives CASSQIQGAAEKLFF.

The chain recombines TRBV7-9 with TRBJ1-6; D remains ambiguous. The CDR3 runs to 16 residues. CDR1 and CDR2 (germline): SEHNR, FQNEAQ (reference sequence). Trimming removed 1 base at V and 2 bases at J, with 9 bases between. The CDR3 spells CASSLGMAPYNSPLHF. The CDR3 DNA reads TGTGCCAGCAGCTTAGGAATGGCACCCTATAATTCACCCCTCCACTTT.

This chain uses TRBV2 with TRBJ2-1; D unresolved. Between the trimmed V and J ends, which lost 1 base and 6 bases, there was a span of 10 bases. The CDR3 runs to 14 residues. CDR1 and CDR2 (germline): SNHLY, FYNNEI. In DNA form, the CDR3 reads TGTGCCAGCAGTGAAGAGCAACTTGGCAATGAGCAGTTCTTC. This translates into CASSEEQLGNEQFF.

This clone was recorded once. This sequence joins TRBV3-1 (or the pseudogene TRBV3-2) and TRBJ1-5; D unclear. Per the germline V gene, CDR1 is LGHDT and CDR2 is YNNKEL (reference sequence). V was trimmed by 3 bases and J by 7 bases, leaving 10 bases between them. The CDR3 covers 13 residues. The CDR3 protein is CASSHQVSQPQHF. The CDR3 nucleotides read TGTGCCAGCAGCCACCAGGTATCACAGCCCCAGCATTTT.

The V and J genes are TRBV15 and TRBJ2-5; the D gene is possibly TRBD1 (6 bases). Trimming took 2 bases from V and 4 from J, leaving 23 bases between them. The CDR3 spans 18 residues. Germline CDR1 reads LNHNV; CDR2 reads YYDKDF (reference sequence). This CDR3 is CATSRSAPGQRIGETQYF. DNA of the CDR3: TGTGCCACCAGCAGATCGGCCCCGGGACAACGGATAGGAGAGACCCAGTACTTC.

The CDR3 region is CASRTGTVDQPQHF. Written as DNA, the CDR3 is TGTGCCAGCAGGACCGGGACAGTCGATCAGCCCCAGCATTTT. The chain joins TRBV2 to TRBJ1-5; 7 bases match TRBD1. The V gene end was trimmed by 6 bases and the J gene end by 5 bases; junction bases not matched to a gene: 7. Germline V gene lookup returns CDR1 SNHLY and CDR2 FYNNEI. This CDR3 region has 14 residues.

CDR3 in DNA: TGTGCCAGCAGCCCCGAGGCCTGGAGCGGCAATGAGCAGTTCTTC. This encodes CASSPEAWSGNEQFF. This chain uses TRBV3-1 (or the pseudogene TRBV3-2) with TRBJ2-1, with a tentative D call TRBD2 (5 bases). CDR1 LGHDT and CDR2 YNNKEL come from the germline V gene (reference sequence). This CDR3 is built from 15 residues. Trimming took off 4 bases at V and 6 bases at J, with 16 bases between the two ends.

Only a few counts were recorded for this clone. CDR3 coding DNA: TGTGCCAGCAGAGGGGTCGAACTTAACTATGGCTACACCTTC. It yields the protein CASRGVELNYGYTF. This chain uses TRBV28 with TRBJ1-2; perhaps TRBD1 as D (5 bases). The CDR3 is made up of 14 amino acids. CDR1 MDHEN and CDR2 SYDVKM come from the germline V gene. The ends were cut back, 6 bases at V and 1 base at J, with 12 bases in the middle.

The chain links TRBV5-1 to TRBJ1-2; D gene ambiguous. V was pared by 1 base and J by 0 bases, with 10 bases between. The CDR3 covers 15 residues. Germline loops: CDR1 SGHRS, CDR2 YFSETQ. CDR3 amino acids: CASSLSSGANYGYTF. The CDR3 DNA reads as TGCGCCAGCAGCTTGTCTTCCGGGGCTAACTATGGCTACACCTTC. The complete variable domain, with remaining parts taken from reference TRBV5-1 and TRBJ1-2, reads KAGVTQTPRYLIKTRGQQVTLSCSPISGHRSVSWYQQTPGQGLQFLFEYFSETQRNKGNFPGRFSGRQFSNSRSEMNVSTLELGDSALYLCASSLSSGANYGYTFGSGTRLTVV.

This chain uses TRBV2 with TRBJ1-2, with a possible D match to TRBD1 (5 bases). CDR1 is SNHLY, CDR2 FYNNEI, per germline. The CDR3 contains 13 residues. Trimming cost V 4 bases and J 4 bases, with 10 bases left between them. The CDR3 sequence is CASSVRGLYGYTF. In DNA, the CDR3 is TGTGCCAGCAGTGTGCGGGGACTCTATGGCTACACCTTC.

The genes are TRBV2 and TRBJ2-2; D perhaps matches TRBD1 (6 bases). V shed 6 bases and J shed 4 bases, with 15 bases lying between them. The germline gives CDR1 SNHLY, CDR2 FYNNEI. The CDR3 spans 15 residues. The CDR3 nucleotides read TGTGCCAGCAGAGCCTACGGGACAAGCACCGGGGAGCTGTTTTTT. It codes for CASRAYGTSTGELFF. The variable domain in full, completed from reference TRBV2 and TRBJ2-2, reads EPEVTQTPSHQVTQMGQEVILRCVPISNHLYFYWYRQILGQKVEFLVSFYNNEISEKSEIFDDQFSVERPDGSNFTLKIRSTKLEDSAMYFCASRAYGTSTGELFFGEGSRLTVL.

The chain carries TRBV5-5 and TRBJ1-5, with D possibly matching TRBD1 (5 bases). The CDR3 is made up of 15 amino acids. CDR1 and CDR2 (germline): SGHKS, YYEKEE (reference sequence). Trimming cost V 1 base and J 4 bases, with 12 bases left between them. The CDR3 DNA sequence: TGTGCCAGCAGCTTGCAGGAGGGGTGGAATCAGCCCCAGCATTTT. Translating it yields CASSLQEGWNQPQHF.

This sequence joins TRBV14 and TRBJ2-1; no clear D gene. CDR1 is SGHDN and CDR2 is FVKESK in the germline V gene. The CDR3 covers 13 residues. Between the trimmed V and J ends, which lost 5 bases and 8 bases, there was a span of 13 bases. The DNA of the CDR3 is TGTGCCAGCAGCTCCCCCCTGCGGTATGAGCAGTTCTTC. The encoded protein is CASSSPLRYEQFF.

The chain is built from TRBV3-1 (or the pseudogene TRBV3-2) and TRBJ2-7; D is undetermined. V was trimmed by 0 bases and J by 5 bases, leaving 8 bases between them. Germline V gene data show CDR1 as LGHDT and CDR2 as YNNKEL (reference sequence). The CDR3 runs to 13 residues. CDR3 loop: CASSQEGVHEQYF. DNA for the CDR3: TGTGCCAGCAGCCAAGAAGGAGTACACGAGCAGTACTTC.

This rearrangement joins TRBV4-1 to TRBJ2-5; D is perhaps TRBD1 (6 bases). Trimming pared 1 base from V and 4 bases from J, leaving 22 bases between. The CDR3 extends over 18 amino acids. Looked up from germline, CDR1 is MGHRA and CDR2 is YSYEKL. The CDR3 here is CASSQGRARGRVGETQYF. The CDR3 coding sequence is TGCGCCAGCAGCCAAGGACGCGCCAGGGGAAGGGTAGGAGAGACCCAGTACTTC.

The rearrangement links TRBV19 to TRBJ2-7; a weak D match, TRBD2 (5 bases). CDR1 LNHDA and CDR2 SQIVND come from the germline V gene (reference sequence). V lost 4 bases, J lost 2 bases, and 18 bases lay in between. CDR3 length: 16 residues. CDR3 residues: CASSTRPGDGTYEQYF. The CDR3 DNA is TGTGCCAGTAGTACCCGGCCCGGGGATGGTACCTACGAGCAGTACTTC.